This T cell receptor (beta chain) was identified in a study of cytotoxic CD8 clonotypes in ibrutinib-treated CLL. Study findings and constraints: Baseline levels of clonality went above those of age-matched healthy donors and moved with circulating CD8+ T-cell counts. Collection times varied between progressing and sustained-remission patients.

Data came from immunoSEQ multiplex PCR; TCRdb stores just in-frame clones and leaves some out. The sample carries approximately 45,000 clones, 60% to 70% recorded once. This clone is categorized as medium-sized. Its cognate antigen is unknown. V dropped 4 bases and J dropped 6 bases, with 12 bases sitting between them. The germline V gene has CDR1 MGHRA and CDR2 YSYEKL. There are 13 residues in the CDR3. V usage is TRBV4-1 and J usage is TRBJ1-2, with D uncertain. The source was PBMCs, collected after 24 months of ibrutinib treatment. This receptor was identified in a human donor with chronic lymphocytic leukemia. The CDR3 DNA reads as TGCGCCAGCAGCCGGGTGGGCTTTCATGGCTACACCTTC. Its protein is CASSRVGFHGYTF.